What follows describes a single T cell receptor beta chain. This clone was seen a single time. What this receptor recognizes is not known. No much larger clone exists at a distance of one base, and base qualities are not known. The CDR3 has 15 amino acids, counting the end cysteine and phenylalanine. The sequence is cut down to CDR3 DNA, 45 bases in frame from base 1. Compared with germline, V lacks 6 bases and J lacks 1 base; bases without a gene match: 4. CDR1 and CDR2 were assigned from the germline V gene as SGHTA and FQGNSA. The data were obtained in a study of blood T cell repertoires in COVID-19 (TCRdb year 2020). For the study in its entirety: The collaborator samples originated in the United States, Italy and Spain and spanned the acute and convalescent phases of COVID-19. The prospective study material was composed of cDNA or gDNA derived from T cells, B-cell-depleted T cells, or PBMCs. Subjects who had been exposed to COVID-19, were actively infected with it, or had recovered from it provided the deeply sampled blood TCRbeta repertoires that made up the dataset. The repertoires were made available in a free public database intended to serve as a resource for research on the immune response to SARS-CoV-2. The samples were drawn from the first 160 participants of the ongoing ImmuneRACE study and from some 1,300 subjects provided by 6 global collaborators. Sample metadata almost always included a de-identified subject ID, COVID-19 status, age in years and sex. Where HLA class I and class II types were available, the types were taken from metadata supplied by the sample provider, not from assay-based typing.

Whole blood was collected in K2EDTA tubes by collaborating institutions according to the institutions' own protocols. For TCRbeta analysis, collaborator samples were shipped as frozen whole blood, as isolated PBMCs, or as DNA extracted from either sample type. TCRbeta CDR3 regions were amplified from genomic DNA by means of the immunoSEQ Assay, a bias-controlled multiplex PCR. The published analysis was carried out like this. Nucleated cell counts per sample were estimated from amplification of reference gene primers within the assay. To quantify the absolute abundance of each unique TCRbeta CDR3 rearrangement, sequence reads were collapsed and filtered. For each sample, productive Simpson clonality was calculated as the square root of Simpson's diversity index over productive rearrangements. Imported from immuneACCESS, the table was reduced by TCRdb to in-frame sequences with V and J called. These copies leave out some clones; in studies compared against another copy, an unresolved V gene accounts for under half, and the cause of the remainder is not known. The DNA gave D and trimming, while V, J and clone size come from that table. The sample table contains around 120,000 clones; only one count was recorded for 60% to 85% of them. Roughly 2% of the sample comes from the top ten.

What the study reported, not specific to this receptor: The amount of clinical and demographic metadata varied by source and participant and was provided uncurated.

The receptor chain draws on TRBV7-2 and TRBJ1-5; 9 bases in the junction line up with TRBD1. This clonotype was obtained from a man between 65 and 85 years old with acute or convalescent COVID-19. Source material: peripheral blood. In nucleotide form, the sequence is TGTGCCAGCAGAGTTACAGGGGGCAGCAATCAGCCCCAGCATTTT. This is translated as CASRVTGGSNQPQHF.